This is a list of T cell receptor beta chains from one sample in a study of cytomegalovirus exposure and HLA in healthy donors. Clones were sequenced by immunoSEQ multiplex PCR, and TCRdb holds only the in-frame ones, with some missing. The repertoire holds fewer than 200,000 clones, with around 80% as singletons. The sample was PBMCs. These receptor sequences come from a man between 35 and 55 years old in good health and CMV-seronegative. CDR3s include the opening cysteine and the closing phenylalanine or tryptophan. D genes are given only for firm matches. Clone size appears in some rows only: once, few, many, or a class for an expanded clone.

D,size,J,V,CDR3,DNA
TRBD1,NA,TRBJ2-2,TRBV19,CASSPPDRGVTGELFF,TGTGCCAGTAGTCCCCCGGACAGGGGGGTGACCGGGGAGCTGTTTTTT
TRBD1,NA,TRBJ2-7,TRBV2,CASRATGSRDEQYF,TGTGCCAGCCGGGCGACAGGGAGTAGGGACGAGCAGTACTTC
TRBD1,NA,TRBJ1-2,TRBV9,CASSVVPTGGDGYTF,TGTGCCAGCAGCGTAGTCCCCACAGGGGGAGATGGTTACACCTTC
TRBD1,few,TRBJ1-4,TRBV28,CASSGQGVKKLFF,TGTGCCAGTAGTGGACAGGGGGTGAAAAAACTGTTTTTT
TRBD2,NA,TRBJ2-2,TRBV7-2,CASSLGLAGAGGELFF,TGTGCCAGCAGCTTAGGACTAGCGGGAGCTGGCGGGGAGCTGTTTTTT
NA,NA,TRBJ2-1,TRBV19,CASSLYGEQFF,TGTGCCAGTAGTCTTTACGGTGAGCAGTTCTTC
TRBD1,NA,TRBJ1-5,TRBV7-9,CASSVGQGITSSQPQHF,TGTGCCAGCAGCGTCGGACAGGGGATTACGTCGAGTCAGCCCCAGCATTTT
NA,NA,TRBJ1-2,TRBV27,CASSAQGTNYGYTF,TGTGCCAGCAGTGCCCAGGGTACTAACTATGGCTACACCTTC
NA,NA,TRBJ1-2,TRBV5-1,CASSWPSDSHVYTF,TGCGCCAGCAGCTGGCCCTCGGACAGCCATGTCTACACCTTC
NA,NA,TRBJ2-2,TRBV14,CASSQDLETGELFF,TGTGCCAGCAGCCAAGACCTCGAGACCGGGGAGCTGTTTTTT
TRBD2,NA,TRBJ2-7,TRBV6-5,CATQGLAGVGEQYF,TGTGCCACCCAAGGACTAGCGGGAGTGGGCGAGCAGTACTTC
NA,NA,TRBJ1-5,TRBV5-1,CASSLGGRNSNQPQHF,TGCGCCAGCAGCTTGGGGGGCAGGAATAGCAATCAGCCCCAGCATTTT
TRBD2,NA,TRBJ2-7,TRBV10-3,CAISASGGYEQYF,TGTGCCATCAGCGCTAGCGGGGGATACGAGCAGTACTTC
TRBD1,NA,TRBJ2-5,TRBV2,CASRTGPQETQYF,TGTGCCAGCAGGACAGGGCCCCAAGAGACCCAGTACTTC
TRBD2,NA,TRBJ2-2,TRBV28,CASSLSGGPTGELFF,TGTGCCAGCAGTTTATCGGGGGGACCCACCGGGGAGCTGTTTTTT
TRBD2,NA,TRBJ2-5,TRBV6-4,CASSEREQETQYF,TGTGCCAGCAGTGAGCGGGAGCAAGAGACCCAGTACTTC
NA,NA,TRBJ2-7,TRBV7-7,CASSLAVTSEQYF,TGTGCTAGCAGCTTAGCAGTTACGAGTGAGCAGTACTTC
NA,once,TRBJ1-2,TRBV6-5,CASSSGNPGYTF,TGTGCCAGCAGTTCCGGGAATCCGGGCTACACCTTC
NA,NA,TRBJ2-1,TRBV27,CASCTMPSFNEQFF,TGTGCCAGCTGCACTATGCCTTCCTTCAATGAGCAGTTCTTC
TRBD2,NA,TRBJ2-2,TRBV14,CASSQGVLAGVLTGELFF,TGTGCCAGCAGCCAAGGAGTGCTAGCGGGAGTGTTAACAGGGGAGCTGTTTTTT
NA,NA,TRBJ2-2,TRBV11-2,CASSLNYGSTGELFF,TGTGCCAGCAGCTTAAATTACGGGAGCACCGGGGAGCTGTTTTTT
NA,NA,TRBJ2-7,TRBV4-2,CARSRASEQYF,TGTGCCAGAAGTCGAGCAAGCGAGCAGTACTTC
NA,NA,TRBJ2-1,TRBV12-2,CASRPNTLGSYNEQFF,TGTGCAAGTCGCCCTAATACACTAGGATCCTACAATGAGCAGTTCTTC
NA,NA,TRBJ1-5,TRBV6-4,CASSDGGGSRQSQPQHF,TGTGCCAGCAGTGACGGGGGGGGGAGTCGGCAATCACAGCCCCAGCATTTT
NA,NA,TRBJ1-1,TRBV7-6,CASSLGRNTEAFF,TGTGCCAGCAGCTTAGGCAGAAACACTGAAGCTTTCTTT
TRBD1,NA,TRBJ2-5,TRBV6-6,CASSQMTGGETQYF,TGTGCCAGCAGTCAAATGACAGGGGGCGAGACCCAGTACTTC
NA,NA,TRBJ2-5,TRBV7-2,CASTPGLPIFQETQYF,TGTGCCAGCACCCCTGGACTGCCGATTTTCCAAGAGACCCAGTACTTC
NA,NA,TRBJ1-5,TRBV30,CAWSSQENQPQHF,TGTGCCTGGAGTTCACAGGAGAATCAGCCCCAGCATTTT
NA,NA,TRBJ1-4,TRBV30,CAWSPRGGTNEKLFF,TGTGCCTGGAGTCCCAGAGGGGGTACTAATGAAAAACTGTTTTTT
NA,NA,TRBJ1-2,TRBV28,CASSTAYGYTF,TGTGCCAGCAGTACTGCCTATGGCTACACCTTC
NA,NA,TRBJ2-7,TRBV5-4,CASSREGSYEQYF,TGTGCCAGCAGCCGCGAGGGTTCCTACGAGCAGTACTTC
TRBD2,NA,TRBJ2-5,TRBV5-1,CASSRQTSDPTQYF,TGCGCCAGCAGCCGGCAGACTAGCGACCCAACCCAGTACTTC
NA,NA,TRBJ1-5,TRBV5-8,CASSSSGSPGYQPQHF,TGTGCCAGCAGCTCCTCAGGGTCCCCAGGGTATCAGCCCCAGCATTTT
TRBD2,once,TRBJ2-7,TRBV2,CASALPLAGGEQYF,TGTGCCAGCGCCCTCCCACTAGCGGGAGGCGAGCAGTACTTC
NA,NA,TRBJ2-3,TRBV5-6,CASSRGYTQYF,TGTGCCAGCAGCAGGGGGTATACGCAGTATTTT
TRBD2,NA,TRBJ2-7,TRBV27,CASSLAGGPYEQYF,TGTGCCAGCAGTTTGGCGGGAGGGCCGTACGAGCAGTACTTC
TRBD1,NA,TRBJ2-5,TRBV4-1,CASSQTPGQAETQYF,TGCGCCAGCAGCCAAACTCCCGGACAGGCGGAGACCCAGTACTTC
TRBD2,NA,TRBJ2-1,TRBV28,CASSPPEFSGRRYNEQFF,TGTGCCAGCAGTCCCCCTGAATTTAGCGGGAGACGGTACAATGAGCAGTTCTTC
TRBD2,few,TRBJ2-3,TRBV2,CASSPGLATDTQYF,TGTGCCAGCAGTCCTGGACTAGCAACAGATACGCAGTATTTT
NA,NA,TRBJ2-6,TRBV5-1,CASSRTGSGANVLTF,TGCGCCAGCAGCCGAACAGGGTCGGGGGCCAACGTCCTGACTTTC
TRBD1,NA,TRBJ1-6,TRBV28,CASSLFRGLYNSPLHF,TGTGCCAGCAGTTTATTCAGGGGGCTATATAATTCACCCCTCCACTTT
TRBD1,NA,TRBJ1-5,TRBV6-1,CASSPQGAGQPQHF,TGTGCCAGCAGTCCGCAGGGGGCTGGACAGCCCCAGCATTTT
NA,NA,TRBJ2-7,TRBV7-9,CSSSLIGSLYEQYF,TGTTCCAGCAGCTTAATCGGGAGTCTCTACGAGCAGTACTTC
NA,NA,TRBJ2-7,TRBV13,CASSFSGTYEQYF,TGTGCCAGCAGCTTCTCGGGGACCTACGAGCAGTACTTC
TRBD2,NA,TRBJ2-5,TRBV7-2,CASSLVGLAGGRETQYF,TGTGCCAGCAGCTTAGTGGGACTAGCGGGAGGGAGAGAGACCCAGTACTTC
NA,few,TRBJ2-7,TRBV12-5,CASGWNHRAFSSYEQYF,TGTGCTAGTGGCTGGAATCACAGGGCTTTCAGCTCCTACGAGCAGTACTTC
NA,NA,TRBJ2-1,TRBV6-1,CASSGGAVGQFF,TGTGCCAGCAGTGGGGGAGCGGTGGGCCAGTTCTTC
NA,NA,TRBJ2-2,TRBV30,CAWSVEVDGELFF,TGTGCCTGGAGTGTGGAGGTTGACGGGGAGCTGTTTTTT